This passage covers 13 T cell receptor beta chains from one sample sequenced in a study of blood T cells in healthy people across ages (dated by TCRdb to between 2014 and 2017). The protocol used for the library was 5' RACE. TCRdb names Illumina HiSeq 2500 as the instrument used. A second PCR of roughly 6 to 11 cycles was run with a J-beta primer mix and a sample-barcoded 5' primer. Clones were called with MiXCR by TCRdb after fastp trimmed the public reads at Q25, and only in-frame beta chains were retained. Each entry merges the rows of one CDR3 protein and shows their most common DNA and genes. This sample is represented by roughly 500,000 distinct CDR3 sequences; approximately 25% of them were singletons. The ten top clones hold roughly 20% of the sample. Sample: blood. Receptor source: a woman aged 65 to 85 in good health.

The chain joins TRBV24-1 to TRBJ2-3; D gene unclear. The CDR3 sequence is 13 residues long. Germline CDR1 is KGHDR and CDR2 is SFDVKD. V was pared by 0 bases and J by 3 bases, with 3 bases between. The CDR3 protein is CATSDLPTDTQYF. CDR3 DNA sequence: TGTGCCACCAGTGATTTGCCTACAGATACGCAGTATTTT.

The V gene is TRBV6-1, the J gene TRBJ2-3; the D is unclear. Germline CDR1 is MNHNS and CDR2 is SASEGT. V lost 5 bases, J lost 3 bases, and 9 bases lay in between. The CDR3 runs 13 residues. CDR3 coding DNA: TGTGCCAGCAGTATGAGTATAACAGATACGCAGTATTTT. Translated: CASSMSITDTQYF.

The chain couples TRBV20-1 to TRBJ2-4; the D call may be TRBD1 or TRBD2 (6 bases each). V dropped 8 bases and J dropped 6 bases, with 17 bases sitting between them. Germline V lookup: CDR1 DFQATT, CDR2 SNEGSKA (reference sequence). This CDR3 contains 13 residues. This CDR3 reads CSTRGADLNIQYF. CDR3 DNA: TGCAGTACGAGGGGGGCAGATCTAAACATTCAGTACTTC.

The chain uses TRBV21-1 and TRBJ2-5. TRBV21-1 is annotated as a pseudogene. This CDR3 comprises 14 residues. The CDR3 reads CASSKDQEKEIQYF. CDR3 sequence (DNA): TGTGCCAGCAGCAAAGATCAAGAAAAAGAGATCCAGTACTTC.

This clonotype was found a few times. The chain joins TRBV5-5 to TRBJ2-7, with a weak D call TRBD2 (6 bases). V lost 0 bases to trimming and J lost 0 bases, with 13 bases between them. The CDR3 runs 16 residues. Germline CDR1 SGHKS, CDR2 YYEKEE (reference sequence). The CDR3 loop is CASSLVRDSDSYEQYF. DNA for the CDR3: TGTGCCAGCAGCTTGGTTCGGGACTCCGACTCCTACGAGCAGTACTTC.

The CDR3 sequence: CAISVGGLAKNIQYF. CDR3 nucleotide sequence: TGTGCCATCAGTGTTGGGGGTCTAGCCAAAAACATTCAGTACTTC. The rearrangement uses TRBV10-3 and TRBJ2-4; D tentatively fits TRBD1 or TRBD2 (5 bases each). Trimming cost V 4 bases and J 0 bases, with 10 bases left between them. The CDR3 runs 15 residues. Looked up from germline, CDR1 is ENHRY and CDR2 is SYGVKD.

The chain combines TRBV2 with TRBJ2-5; a weak D match, TRBD2 (5 bases). The J call may be wrong; the DNA end is better matched by TRBJ2-7. This CDR3 comprises 15 residues. In germline, CDR1 is SNHLY, CDR2 FYNNEI. CDR3 in amino acids: CASSEARPGIYEQYF. Written as DNA, the CDR3 is TGTGCCAGCAGTGAAGCGCGGCCGGGAATCTACGAGCAGTACTTC.

In its sample, this clonotype was seen a few times. The rearrangement joins TRBV5-5 to TRBJ2-1; 7 bases line up with TRBD1. The germline gives CDR1 SGHKS, CDR2 YYEKEE (reference sequence). This CDR3 is built from 14 residues. V shed 3 bases, J shed 9 bases, and the junction held 9 bases outside the gene matches. As DNA, the CDR3 is TGTGCCAGCAGCTGGACAGGTTATCAGGGTGAGCAGTTCTTC. Protein sequence: CASSWTGYQGEQFF.

This clonotype has a single count. The chain links TRBV28 to TRBJ2-5, with unresolved D. V gave up 6 bases and J gave up 0 bases, with 11 bases separating them. The CDR3 is made up of 14 amino acids. The germline V gene has CDR1 MDHEN and CDR2 SYDVKM. The DNA for the CDR3 is TGTGCCAGCAGACGTGGACGGCACCAAGAGACCCAGTACTTC. Encoded protein: CASRRGRHQETQYF.

This clonotype was seen more than once but under ten times. The gene calls are TRBV20-1 and TRBJ2-1; 9 positions match TRBD2. This CDR3 is 14 amino acids long. CDR1 is DFQATT, CDR2 SNEGSKA, per germline (reference sequence). V was clipped by 3 bases and J by 4 bases; unmatched bases: 4. The CDR3 sequence is CSASMAGGYNEQFF. For the CDR3, the DNA is TGCAGTGCTAGTATGGCGGGGGGGTACAATGAGCAGTTCTTC.

This clonotype has just a few counts. This chain joins TRBV11-2 and TRBJ2-5; 7 positions match TRBD2. This CDR3 has 17 residues. Germline V lookup: CDR1 SGHAT, CDR2 FQNNGV. V dropped 5 bases and J dropped 0; count of bases not matched to a gene: 12. The CDR3 bases are TGTGCCAGCAGCAAATACCGAACAGCGGGATACCAAGAGACCCAGTACTTC. It specifies CASSKYRTAGYQETQYF. The full variable domain, in which reference TRBV11-2 and TRBJ2-5 provide the parts outside the CDR3, is EAGVAQSPRYKIIEKRQSVAFWCNPISGHATLYWYQQILGQGPKLLIQFQNNGVVDDSQLPKDRFSAERLKGVDSTLKIQPAKLEDSAVYLCASSKYRTAGYQETQYFGPGTRLLVL.

This rearrangement joins TRBV7-2 to TRBJ2-1; 8 bases match TRBD2. V lost 4 bases and J lost 2; bases outside the gene matches: 7. The length of the CDR3 is 16 residues. Germline assignment: CDR1 SGHTA and CDR2 FQGNSA. In DNA form, the CDR3 reads TGTGCCAGCAGCTCCGTTAGCGGGGCGACCTACAATGAGCAGTTCTTC. Encoded protein: CASSSVSGATYNEQFF. Looking up the rest from reference TRBV7-2 and TRBJ2-1 gives the full variable domain: GAGVSQSPSNKVTEKGKDVELRCDPISGHTALYWYRQSLGQGLEFLIYFQGNSAPDKSGLPSDRFSAERTGGSVSTLTIQRTQQEDSAVYLCASSSVSGATYNEQFFGPGTRLTVL.

The chain couples TRBV6-5 to TRBJ2-7; weak D call: TRBD1 (5 bases). TRBJ2-5 matches the DNA end more closely, so the J call is doubtful. The CDR3 covers 15 residues. From germline, CDR1 is MNHEY and CDR2 SVGAGI. CDR3 in DNA: TGTGCCAGCAGCCCTCTTTGGACAAAACAAGAGACCCAGTACTTC. Its translation: CASSPLWTKQETQYF.